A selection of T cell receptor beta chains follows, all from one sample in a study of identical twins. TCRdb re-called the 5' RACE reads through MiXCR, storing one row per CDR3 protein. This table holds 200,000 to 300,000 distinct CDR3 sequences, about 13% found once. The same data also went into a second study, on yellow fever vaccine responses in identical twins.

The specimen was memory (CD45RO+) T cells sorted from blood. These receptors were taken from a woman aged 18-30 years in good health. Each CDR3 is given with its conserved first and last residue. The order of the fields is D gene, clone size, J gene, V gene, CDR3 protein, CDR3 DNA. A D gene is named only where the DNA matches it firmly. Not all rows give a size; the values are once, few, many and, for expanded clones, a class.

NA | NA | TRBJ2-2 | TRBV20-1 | CSLGGTGRNTGELFF | TGCAGTTTAGGGGGGACGGGAAGGAACACCGGGGAGCTGTTTTTT
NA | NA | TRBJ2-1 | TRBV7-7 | CASSLGQLDNEQFF | TGTGCTAGCAGCTTAGGACAGCTGGACAATGAGCAGTTCTTC
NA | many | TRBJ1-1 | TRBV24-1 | CATSDGTLNTEAFF | TGTGCCACCAGTGATGGGACATTGAACACTGAAGCTTTCTTT
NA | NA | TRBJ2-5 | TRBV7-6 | CASSFPATSIRETQYF | TGTGCCAGCAGCTTTCCAGCGACATCGATAAGAGAGACCCAGTACTTC
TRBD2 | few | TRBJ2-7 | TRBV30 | CAWSPWEGEQYF | TGTGCCTGGAGTCCCTGGGAGGGAGAGCAGTACTTC
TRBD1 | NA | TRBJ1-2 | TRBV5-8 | CASSSLGTGNGYTF | TGTGCCAGCAGCTCTCTTGGGACAGGGAATGGCTACACCTTC
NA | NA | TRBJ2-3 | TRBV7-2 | CASSRRGSSPSTDTQYF | TGTGCCAGCAGCCGAAGAGGGAGTAGCCCTAGCACAGATACGCAGTATTTT
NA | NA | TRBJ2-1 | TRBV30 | CAWSNRDEQFF | TGTGCCTGGAGTAACCGAGATGAGCAGTTCTTC
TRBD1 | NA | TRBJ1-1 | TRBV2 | CASIIQGYSSEAFF | TGTGCCAGCATTATACAGGGGTACTCGTCTGAAGCTTTCTTT
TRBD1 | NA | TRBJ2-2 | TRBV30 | CAWSPRDRHTGELFF | TGTGCCTGGAGTCCCCGGGACAGGCACACCGGGGAGCTGTTTTTT
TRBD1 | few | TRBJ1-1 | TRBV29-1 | CSVGGGRTGQNTEAFF | TGCAGCGTTGGGGGGGGGAGGACAGGGCAGAACACTGAAGCTTTCTTT
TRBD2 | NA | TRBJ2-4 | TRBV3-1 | CALSALRTSGSGRNIQYF | TGTGCCCTCAGTGCCCTGAGGACTAGCGGGAGCGGTCGGAACATTCAGTACTTC
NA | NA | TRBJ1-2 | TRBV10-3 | CAISVLTASLEGYTF | TGTGCCATCAGTGTCCTTACAGCCTCCTTAGAGGGCTACACCTTC
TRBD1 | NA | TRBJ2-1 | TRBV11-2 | CASSTGQGGINEQFF | TGTGCCAGCAGCACTGGACAGGGGGGGATCAATGAGCAGTTCTTC